The entry below gives a single TCR beta chain sequence along with its context. Which antigen it targets is not known. Per-base quality was not reported, and no clone a single base away is much larger than it. The data belong to a study of identical twins (dated by TCRdb to about 2016). General notes on the study: To test whether fetal clonotypes persist, the study used deep sequencing on TCR alpha and beta repertoires from monozygotic twins, unrelated adults of various ages, and cord blood. To rule out contamination, the twin experiments were replicated at different times with different library preparation protocols.

Only healthy Caucasian donors were included. Three pairs of female monozygotic twins, all aged 18 to 29 years, made up the twin cohort. Positive isolation kits from Invitrogen were used to isolate the CD4+ and CD8+ T cell populations. Findings and caveats that apply to the study as a whole: Excess twin sharing in beta out-of-frame sequences was weaker because fewer shared sequences lowered the signal-to-noise ratio. Compared with coincidental sharing between unrelated individuals, out-of-frame TCR alpha sequences shared between twins showed an excess of sequences with low generation probability. Recombination models systematically underestimated out-of-frame TCR alpha sharing in monozygotic twins but agreed with sharing between unrelated individuals. Abundant cord blood beta clonotypes had fewer insertions, young adult naive repertoires showed a similar but weaker trend, and memory repertoires showed no such trend. Invariant T cells such as MAIT and iNKT could partly confound zero-insertion analyses, although diverse VJ usage argued against such confounding for most clonotypes. Because the same donors could not be followed over many years, the conclusions relied on cross-sectional statistical analysis.

V is cut by 4 bases and J by 10 bases, and the space between the germline ends is 17 bases. The CDR3 runs 14 residues from the cysteine to the phenylalanine. CDR3 DNA only is kept here, 42 bases in frame from base 1. CDR1 is given as MNHEY and CDR2 as SVGAGI, both from the germline V gene. The library was obtained by 5' RACE. These reads were obtained on an Illumina HiSeq 2000. A universal primer binding site was introduced by template switching, and a unique molecular identifier was present in the final cDNA, enabling accurate counting of TCR cDNA molecules. Specific primers in the conserved constant-segment region were used to synthesize first-strand cDNA for the TCR alpha and beta chains. To control for contamination, each cDNA library was double barcoded with a SMART-Mk sample barcode plus Illumina barcodes. TruSeq adapter sequences and Illumina sample barcodes were added in two successive PCR steps. The TCR alpha and beta cDNA libraries were sequenced on the Illumina HiSeq platform using custom primers. The source study handled its data this way. MiGEC processed the raw reads to extract unique molecular identifiers, while MiXCR was used to determine the CDR3 positions. For each individual, recombination models were inferred using an EM algorithm with the repgenHMM and IGoR tools. The analysis of shared clonotypes was done with the tcR package in R, with sharing normalized by the product of cloneset sizes. To study raw recombination free of thymic and clonal selection effects, out-of-frame nonproductive sequences were analyzed. The public reads were run again by TCRdb, first through fastp at Q25 and then through MiXCR, and only productive beta chains were kept. Rows merge per CDR3 protein into single entries with the most common DNA and genes. TCRdb's processing, not the study's, gives the V and J calls here. The sample records 400,000 to 600,000 distinct CDR3 sequences, about 22% of which are singletons. About 0.5% of the sample is taken by the ten largest.

Separately, the same data were catalogued under a study of yellow fever vaccine responses in identical twins. As the second paper documents: According to the authors, in identical twins the way T cells responded to vaccination appeared partly convergent and partly personalized. In the study, vaccine-responding T cell clones were precisely tracked in identical twins.

The clonotype was recovered from a woman aged 18-29 years in good health. Rearrangement joined TRBV6-5 to TRBJ2-1; the D gene is perhaps TRBD1, from 5 matching bases. Sequenced input: CD4+ T cells sorted from blood. For the CDR3, the sequence is CASSSWQGEREQFF. The sequence in DNA is TGTGCCAGCAGTTCGTGGCAGGGTGAAAGAGAGCAGTTCTTC.